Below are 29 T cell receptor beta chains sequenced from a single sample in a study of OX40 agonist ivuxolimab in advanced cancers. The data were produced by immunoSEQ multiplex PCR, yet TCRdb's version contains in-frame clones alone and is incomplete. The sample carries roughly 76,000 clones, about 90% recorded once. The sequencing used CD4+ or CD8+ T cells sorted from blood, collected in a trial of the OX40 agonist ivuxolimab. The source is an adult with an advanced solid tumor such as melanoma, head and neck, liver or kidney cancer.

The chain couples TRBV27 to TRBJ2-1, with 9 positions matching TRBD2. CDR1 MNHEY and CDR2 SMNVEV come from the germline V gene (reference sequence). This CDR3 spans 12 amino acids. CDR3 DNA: TGTGGGGCGGGGGGGCCCAAGAATGAGCAGTTCTTC. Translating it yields CGAGGPKNEQFF.

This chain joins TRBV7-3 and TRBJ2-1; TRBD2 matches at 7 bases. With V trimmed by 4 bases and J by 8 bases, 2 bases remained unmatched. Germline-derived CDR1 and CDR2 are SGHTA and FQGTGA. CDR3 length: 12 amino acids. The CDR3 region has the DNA TGTGCCAGCAGCTACAGCGGGGATGAGCAGTTCTTC. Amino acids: CASSYSGDEQFF.

CDR3 residues: CASSSPTYEQYF. DNA of the CDR3: TGTGCCAGCAGCTCCCCAACCTACGAGCAGTACTTC. The chain links TRBV5-4 to TRBJ2-7; no definite D call. Germline V gene lookup returns CDR1 SGHNT and CDR2 YYREEE (reference sequence). Trimming left V 3 bases short and J 2 bases short, with 6 bases between. The CDR3 length is 12 residues.

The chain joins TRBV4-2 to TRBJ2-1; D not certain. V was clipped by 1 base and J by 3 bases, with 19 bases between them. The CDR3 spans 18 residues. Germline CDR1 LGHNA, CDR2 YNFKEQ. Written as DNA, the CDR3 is TGTGCCAGCAGCCAAGCGTCCCTAGTCAGCCTTAACTACAATGAGCAGTTCTTC. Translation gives CASSQASLVSLNYNEQFF.

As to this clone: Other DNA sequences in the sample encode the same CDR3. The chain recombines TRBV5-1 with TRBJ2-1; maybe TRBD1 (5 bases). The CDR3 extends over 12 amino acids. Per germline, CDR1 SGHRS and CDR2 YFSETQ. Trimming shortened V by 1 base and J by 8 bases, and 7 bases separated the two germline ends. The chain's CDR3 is CASSLWGDEQFF. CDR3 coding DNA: TGCGCCAGCAGCTTGTGGGGCGATGAGCAGTTCTTC.

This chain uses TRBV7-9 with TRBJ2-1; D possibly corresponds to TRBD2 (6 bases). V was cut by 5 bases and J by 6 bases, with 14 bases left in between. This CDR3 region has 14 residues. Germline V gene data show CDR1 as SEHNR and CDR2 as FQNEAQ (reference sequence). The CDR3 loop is CASSHLKGGNEQFF. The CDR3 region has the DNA TGTGCCAGCAGCCACTTGAAGGGAGGCAATGAGCAGTTCTTC.

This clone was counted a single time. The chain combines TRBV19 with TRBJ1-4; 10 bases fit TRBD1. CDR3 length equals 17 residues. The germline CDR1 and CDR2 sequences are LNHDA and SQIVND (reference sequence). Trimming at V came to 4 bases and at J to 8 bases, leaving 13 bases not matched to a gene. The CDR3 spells CASSTGTGAFIKEKLFF. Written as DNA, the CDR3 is TGTGCCAGTAGTACCGGGACAGGGGCCTTCATTAAAGAAAAACTGTTTTTT.

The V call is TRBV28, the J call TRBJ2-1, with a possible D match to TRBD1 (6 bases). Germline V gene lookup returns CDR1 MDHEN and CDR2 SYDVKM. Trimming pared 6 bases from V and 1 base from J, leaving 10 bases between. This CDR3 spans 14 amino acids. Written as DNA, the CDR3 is TGTGCCAGCAGCCGGACAGCATCCTACAATGAGCAGTTCTTC. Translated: CASSRTASYNEQFF.

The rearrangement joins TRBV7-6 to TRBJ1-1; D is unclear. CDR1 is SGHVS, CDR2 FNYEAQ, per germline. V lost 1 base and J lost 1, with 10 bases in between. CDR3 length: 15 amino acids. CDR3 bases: TGTGCCAGCAGCTTAGGCGCCAGAGAGAACACTGAAGCTTTCTTT. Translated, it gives CASSLGARENTEAFF.

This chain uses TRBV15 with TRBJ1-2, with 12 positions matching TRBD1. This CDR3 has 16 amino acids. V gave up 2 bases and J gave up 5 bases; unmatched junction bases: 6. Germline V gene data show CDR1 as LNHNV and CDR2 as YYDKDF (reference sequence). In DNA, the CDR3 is TGTGCCACCAGCAGACACGGGACAGGGGGCGGGTATGGCTACACCTTC. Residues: CATSRHGTGGGYGYTF. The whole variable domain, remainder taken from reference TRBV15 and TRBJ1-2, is DAMVIQNPRYQVTQFGKPVTLSCSQTLNHNVMYWYQQKSSQAPKLLFHYYDKDFNNEADTPDNFQSRRPNTSFCFLDIRSPGLGDTAMYLCATSRHGTGGGYGYTFGSGTRLTVV.

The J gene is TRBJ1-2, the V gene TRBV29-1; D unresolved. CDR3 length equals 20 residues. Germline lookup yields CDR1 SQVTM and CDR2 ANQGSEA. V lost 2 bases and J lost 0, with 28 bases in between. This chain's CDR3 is CSVELGIGVREDYTNYGYTF. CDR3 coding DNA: TGCAGCGTTGAACTCGGTATCGGCGTCAGAGAGGACTATACTAACTATGGCTACACCTTC. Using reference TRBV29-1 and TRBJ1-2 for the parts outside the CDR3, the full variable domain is SAVISQKPSRDICQRGTSLTIQCQVDSQVTMMFWYRQQPGQSLTLIATANQGSEATYESGFVIDKFPISRPNLTFSTLTVSNMSPEDSSIYLCSVELGIGVREDYTNYGYTFGSGTRLTVV.

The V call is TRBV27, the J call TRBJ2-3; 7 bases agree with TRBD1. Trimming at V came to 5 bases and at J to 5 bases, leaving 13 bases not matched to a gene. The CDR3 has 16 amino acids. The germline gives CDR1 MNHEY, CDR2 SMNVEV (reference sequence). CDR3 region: CASSGSTGRIRDTQYF. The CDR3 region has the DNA TGTGCCAGCAGTGGGTCGACAGGGCGCATTAGAGATACGCAGTATTTT.

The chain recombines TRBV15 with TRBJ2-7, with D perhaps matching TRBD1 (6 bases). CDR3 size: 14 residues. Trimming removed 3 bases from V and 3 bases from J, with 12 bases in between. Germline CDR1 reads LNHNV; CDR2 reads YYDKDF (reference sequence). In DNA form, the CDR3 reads TGTGCCACCAGCAGTCCACAGGGCTACTACGAGCAGTACTTC. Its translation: CATSSPQGYYEQYF.

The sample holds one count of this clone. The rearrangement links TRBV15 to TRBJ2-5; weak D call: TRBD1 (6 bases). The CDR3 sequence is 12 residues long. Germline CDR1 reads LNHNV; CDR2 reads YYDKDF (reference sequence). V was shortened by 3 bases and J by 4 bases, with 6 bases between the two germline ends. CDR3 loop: CATSRDRETQYF. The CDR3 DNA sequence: TGTGCCACCAGCAGGGACAGAGAGACCCAGTACTTC.

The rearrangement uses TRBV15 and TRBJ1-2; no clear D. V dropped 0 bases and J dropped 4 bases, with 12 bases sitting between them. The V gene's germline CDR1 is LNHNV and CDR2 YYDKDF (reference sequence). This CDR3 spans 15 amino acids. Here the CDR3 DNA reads TGTGCCACCAGCAGAGAACTCAGTCTAGTCTATGGCTACACCTTC. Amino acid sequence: CATSRELSLVYGYTF.

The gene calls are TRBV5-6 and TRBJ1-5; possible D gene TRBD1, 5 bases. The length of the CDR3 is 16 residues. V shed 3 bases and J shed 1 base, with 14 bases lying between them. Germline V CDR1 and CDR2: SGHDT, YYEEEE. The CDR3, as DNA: TGTGCCAGCAGCTCGAGTGGGGGAAGCAGCAATCAGCCCCAGCATTTT. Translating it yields CASSSSGGSSNQPQHF.

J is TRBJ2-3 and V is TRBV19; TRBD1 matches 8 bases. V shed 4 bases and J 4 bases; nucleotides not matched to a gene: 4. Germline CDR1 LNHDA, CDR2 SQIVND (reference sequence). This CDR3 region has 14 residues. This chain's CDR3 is CASSNTGGPDTQYF. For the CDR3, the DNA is TGTGCCAGTAGTAACACAGGGGGTCCAGATACGCAGTATTTT. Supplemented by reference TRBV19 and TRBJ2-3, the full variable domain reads DGGITQSPKYLFRKEGQNVTLSCEQNLNHDAMYWYRQDPGQGLRLIYYSQIVNDFQKGDIAEGYSVSREKKESFPLTVTSAQKNPTAFYLCASSNTGGPDTQYFGPGTRLTVL.

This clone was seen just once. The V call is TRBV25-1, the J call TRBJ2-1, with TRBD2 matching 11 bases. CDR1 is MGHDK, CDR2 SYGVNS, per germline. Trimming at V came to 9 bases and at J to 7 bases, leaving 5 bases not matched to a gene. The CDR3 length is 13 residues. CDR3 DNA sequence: TGTGCCAGTAATAGCGGGGGGGCGAATGAGCAGTTCTTC. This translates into CASNSGGANEQFF.

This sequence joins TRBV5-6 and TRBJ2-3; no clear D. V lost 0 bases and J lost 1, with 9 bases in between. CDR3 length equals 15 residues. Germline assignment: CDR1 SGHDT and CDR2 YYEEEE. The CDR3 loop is CASSLVTRGTDTQYF. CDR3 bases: TGTGCCAGCAGCTTGGTGACACGTGGCACAGATACGCAGTATTTT.

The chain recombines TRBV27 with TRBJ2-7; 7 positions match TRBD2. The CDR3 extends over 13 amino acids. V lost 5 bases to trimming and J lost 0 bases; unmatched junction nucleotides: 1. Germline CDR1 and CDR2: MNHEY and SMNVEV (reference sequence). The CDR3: CASSLADSYEQYF. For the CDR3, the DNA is TGTGCCAGCAGTCTAGCGGACTCCTACGAGCAGTACTTC.

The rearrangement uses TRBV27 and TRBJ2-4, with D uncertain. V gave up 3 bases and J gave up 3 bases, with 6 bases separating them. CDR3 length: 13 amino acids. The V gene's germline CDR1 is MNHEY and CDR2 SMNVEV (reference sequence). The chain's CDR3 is CASSFGIKNIQYF. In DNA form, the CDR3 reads TGTGCCAGCAGTTTCGGAATCAAAAACATTCAGTACTTC.

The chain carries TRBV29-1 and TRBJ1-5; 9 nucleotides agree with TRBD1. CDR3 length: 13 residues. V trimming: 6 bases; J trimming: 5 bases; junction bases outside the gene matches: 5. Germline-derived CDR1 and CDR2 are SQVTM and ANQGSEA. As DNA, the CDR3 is TGCAGCGTCTGGACAGGGGAGGATCAGCCCCAGCATTTT. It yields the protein CSVWTGEDQPQHF.

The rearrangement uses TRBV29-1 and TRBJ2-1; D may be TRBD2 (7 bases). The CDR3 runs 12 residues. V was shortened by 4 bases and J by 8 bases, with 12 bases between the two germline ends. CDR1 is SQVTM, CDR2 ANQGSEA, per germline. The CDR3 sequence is CSVGEGGDEQFF. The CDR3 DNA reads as TGCAGCGTTGGGGAGGGGGGCGATGAGCAGTTCTTC.

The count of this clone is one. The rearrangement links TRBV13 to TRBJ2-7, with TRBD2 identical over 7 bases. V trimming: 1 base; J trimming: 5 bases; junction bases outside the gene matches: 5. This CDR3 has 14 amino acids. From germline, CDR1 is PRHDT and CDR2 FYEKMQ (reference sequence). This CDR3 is CASSLVPGRDEQYF. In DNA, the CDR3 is TGTGCCAGCAGCTTAGTGCCAGGGAGGGACGAGCAGTACTTC.

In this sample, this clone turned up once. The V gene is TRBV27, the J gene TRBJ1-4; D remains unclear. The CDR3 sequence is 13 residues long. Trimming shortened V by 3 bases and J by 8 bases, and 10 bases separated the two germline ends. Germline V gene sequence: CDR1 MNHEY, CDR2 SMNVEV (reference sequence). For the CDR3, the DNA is TGTGCCAGCAGTTTTATCGGGGAAGAAAAACTGTTTTTT. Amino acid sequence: CASSFIGEEKLFF.

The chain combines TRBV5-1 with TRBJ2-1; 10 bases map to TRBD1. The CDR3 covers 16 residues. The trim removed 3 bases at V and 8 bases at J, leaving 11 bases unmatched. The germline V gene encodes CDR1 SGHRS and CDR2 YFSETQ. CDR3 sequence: CASSSHRDRGLHEQFF. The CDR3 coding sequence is TGCGCCAGCAGCTCTCACCGGGACAGGGGTCTGCATGAGCAGTTCTTC.

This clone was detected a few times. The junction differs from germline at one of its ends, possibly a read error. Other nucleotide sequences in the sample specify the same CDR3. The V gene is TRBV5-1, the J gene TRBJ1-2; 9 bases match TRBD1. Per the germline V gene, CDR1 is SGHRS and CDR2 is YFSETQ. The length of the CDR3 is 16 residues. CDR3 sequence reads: CASSLGTGLANYGYTF. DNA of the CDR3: TGTGCCAGCAGCTTGGGGACAGGGTTAGCTAACTATGGCTACACCTTC. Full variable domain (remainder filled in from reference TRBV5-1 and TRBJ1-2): KAGVTQTPRYLIKTRGQQVTLSCSPISGHRSVSWYQQTPGQGLQFLFEYFSETQRNKGNFPGRFSGRQFSNSRSEMNVSTLELGDSALYLCASSLGTGLANYGYTFGSGTRLTVV.

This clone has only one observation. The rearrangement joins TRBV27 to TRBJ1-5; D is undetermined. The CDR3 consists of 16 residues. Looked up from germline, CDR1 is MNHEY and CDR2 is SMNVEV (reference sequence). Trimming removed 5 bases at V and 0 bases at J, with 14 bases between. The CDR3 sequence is CASSPSEGYSNQPQHF. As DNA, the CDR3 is TGTGCCAGCAGTCCTTCAGAGGGTTATAGCAATCAGCCCCAGCATTTT.

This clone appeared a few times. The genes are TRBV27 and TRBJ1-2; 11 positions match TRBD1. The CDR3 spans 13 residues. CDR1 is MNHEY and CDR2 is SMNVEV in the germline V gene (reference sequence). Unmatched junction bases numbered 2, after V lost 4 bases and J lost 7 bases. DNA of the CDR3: TGTGCCAGCAGTTCAGGACAGGGGGCTGGCTACACCTTC. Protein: CASSSGQGAGYTF.